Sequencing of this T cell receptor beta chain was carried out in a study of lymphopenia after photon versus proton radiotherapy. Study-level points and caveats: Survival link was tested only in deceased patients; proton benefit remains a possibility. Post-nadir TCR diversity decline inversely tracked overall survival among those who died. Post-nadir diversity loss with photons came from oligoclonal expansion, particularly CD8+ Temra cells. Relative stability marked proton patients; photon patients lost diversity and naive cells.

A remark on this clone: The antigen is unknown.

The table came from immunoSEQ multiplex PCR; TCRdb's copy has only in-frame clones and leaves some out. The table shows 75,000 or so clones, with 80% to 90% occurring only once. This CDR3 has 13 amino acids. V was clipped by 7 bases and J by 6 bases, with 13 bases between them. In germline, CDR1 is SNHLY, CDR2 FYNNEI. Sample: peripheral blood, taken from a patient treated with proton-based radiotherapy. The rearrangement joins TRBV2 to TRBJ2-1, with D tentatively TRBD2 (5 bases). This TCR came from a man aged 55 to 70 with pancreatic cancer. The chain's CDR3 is CASTTDLSNEQFF. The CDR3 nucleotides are TGTGCCAGCACCACGGACTTATCCAATGAGCAGTTCTTC.